This T cell receptor (beta chain) was observed in a study of early T cells in non-severe SARS-CoV-2 infection. Study in general: Sequencing input comprised bulk RNA from unsorted whole blood; chain pairing was not available.

General study points: A preference for anti-spike CD8 responses marked VDJdb matching, which missed private and CD4 specificities.

Unique molecular identifiers were affixed to single, distinct cDNA molecules. TCRdb used MiXCR to reprocess the 5' RACE reads, holding one entry per CDR3 protein. The sample consists of about 36,000 distinct CDR3 sequences, less than 7.5% of them appearing once. Points on this clonotype: What it binds is unknown.

The CDR3 totals 13 residues. CDR1 and CDR2 from the germline V gene are SGHNT and YYREEE (reference sequence). Trimming took 4 bases from V and 7 from J, leaving 13 bases between them. The chain is built from TRBV5-4 and TRBJ2-3; the D is unclear. Source: whole blood, taken at baseline. This clonotype was obtained from an adult who was a healthcare worker with PCR-confirmed SARS-CoV-2 infection or an uninfected control (not recorded which). In nucleotides, the CDR3 is TGTGCCAGCAGCCTTCAGAGTGGAAATACGCAGTATTTT. Its translation is CASSLQSGNTQYF.